This is a list of T cell receptor beta chains from one sample in a study of T cell responses to AZD1222 COVID-19 vaccine. The table came from immunoSEQ multiplex PCR; TCRdb's copy has only in-frame clones and leaves some out. The sample yields about 180,000 clones, about nine tenths seen once. The sequencing used peripheral blood, collected 28 days after the second AZD1222 dose. The receptors originated from an adult who received the AZD1222 COVID-19 vaccine. The CDR3 runs from the conserved cysteine through the conserved F or W. Some rows mark clone size as missing; the rest say once, few, many or name a class of expanded clone.

j_gene	v_gene	abundance	CDR3aa
TRBJ1-1	TRBV18	few	CASLKGVVAEAFF
TRBJ1-1	TRBV20-1	NA	CSAIGVPEAFF
TRBJ2-3	TRBV2	NA	CASIEQGQSRQYF
TRBJ1-5	TRBV20-1	NA	CSASNEGRGGNQPQHF
TRBJ2-7	TRBV21-1	once	CASSKAAPLRYEQYF
TRBJ1-6	TRBV28	few	CASRLTGPRSPLHF
TRBJ1-4	TRBV15	NA	CATSMRSLNEKLFF
TRBJ2-1	TRBV5-1	NA	CASSLDLAAFGEQFF
TRBJ2-1	TRBV30	NA	CAWSAPWRGEVSYNEQFF
TRBJ2-3	TRBV23-1	NA	CASSQFGGTQYF
TRBJ1-3	TRBV15	once	CATSRDKGYPGNTIYF
TRBJ2-1	TRBV15	NA	CATRVRQGSYNEQFF
TRBJ1-6	TRBV7-9	NA	CASSLVFGSPLHF
TRBJ1-5	TRBV5-1	NA	CASSPRWGSRNQPQHF
TRBJ1-5	TRBV2	once	CASSWTGGYPGPQHF
TRBJ2-1	TRBV18	NA	CASSSRDRGWNEQFF
TRBJ2-2	TRBV6-5	NA	CASSLGRVTGELFF
TRBJ2-3	TRBV7-9	once	CASSLSASGRWDTQYF
TRBJ1-5	TRBV4-1	NA	CASSQDRPGLGQPQHF
TRBJ1-2	TRBV27	NA	CATRQGIYGYTF
TRBJ1-1	TRBV19	NA	CASSIEGVYTEAFF
TRBJ2-2	TRBV5-1	NA	CASSLARVQTYTGELFF
TRBJ1-1	TRBV7-3	NA	CASSLTTENTEAFF
TRBJ2-3	TRBV5-1	NA	CASSPPSRGDTQYF
TRBJ2-1	TRBV7-2	NA	CASSLEWEQFF
TRBJ2-5	TRBV3-1/TRBV3-2	NA	CASSPPQYF
TRBJ1-3	TRBV27	NA	CASSLGQGNTIYF
TRBJ2-2	TRBV4-3	NA	CASSQDSRAELTGELFF
TRBJ2-3	TRBV5-6	NA	CASSLGLAGYTQYF
TRBJ2-1	TRBV7-9	NA	CASSLEVGPSYNEQFF
TRBJ2-6	TRBV6-6	once	CASSLGHSGANVLTF
TRBJ1-1	TRBV27	NA	CASSSQDRFNTEAFF
TRBJ2-1	TRBV28	NA	CASSSLAGDPINEQFF
TRBJ2-1	TRBV5-8	NA	CASSALAQNEQFF
TRBJ1-1	TRBV2	NA	CASSELPNTEAFF
TRBJ2-7	TRBV7-3	NA	CASSLNPGAGGYEQYF
TRBJ1-2	TRBV3-1/TRBV3-2	NA	CASSQGLTDYGYTF
TRBJ1-6	TRBV2	NA	CASSEGTGLGDNSPLHF
TRBJ2-7	TRBV29-1	NA	CSVRTGNEQYF
TRBJ2-2	TRBV5-5	NA	CASSLSGTGELFF
TRBJ1-2	TRBV28	NA	CASSLRGPTANYGYTF
TRBJ2-5	TRBV14	NA	CASSASLAGETQYF
TRBJ1-1	TRBV6-4	NA	CASSSGTENTEAFF
TRBJ1-5	TRBV30	NA	CAWSPQGNQPQHF
TRBJ1-1	TRBV9	NA	CASSVLSGTEAAHGAFF
TRBJ1-4	TRBV10-1	NA	CASSEGGACEKLFF
TRBJ1-2	TRBV18	NA	CASSPPGSHLALYGYTF
TRBJ2-1	TRBV27	once	CASRSEDSYNEQFF
TRBJ1-1	TRBV11-3	NA	CASSLEGGRTEAFF
TRBJ1-5	TRBV18	NA	CASSPPSWGGGSNQPQHF
TRBJ2-3	TRBV3-1/TRBV3-2	NA	CASSQDPRGRTDTQYF
TRBJ2-3	TRBV23-1	NA	CASSSRPGPATDTQYF
TRBJ2-7	TRBV28	NA	CASSLAGPYEQYF
TRBJ2-1	TRBV5-6	NA	CASSFAGSNEQFF